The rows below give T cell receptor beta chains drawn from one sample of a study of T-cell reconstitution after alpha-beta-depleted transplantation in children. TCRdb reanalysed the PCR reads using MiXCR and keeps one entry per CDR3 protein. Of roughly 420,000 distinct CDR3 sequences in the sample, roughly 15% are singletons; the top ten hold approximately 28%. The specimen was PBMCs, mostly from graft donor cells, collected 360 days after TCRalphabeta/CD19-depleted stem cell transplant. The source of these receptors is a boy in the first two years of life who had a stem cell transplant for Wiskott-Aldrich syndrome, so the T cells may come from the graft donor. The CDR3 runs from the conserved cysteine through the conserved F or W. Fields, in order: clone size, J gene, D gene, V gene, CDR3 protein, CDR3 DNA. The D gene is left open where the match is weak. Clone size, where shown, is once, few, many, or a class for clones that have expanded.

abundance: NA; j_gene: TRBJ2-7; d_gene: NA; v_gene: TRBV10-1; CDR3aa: CASLRTDSSYEQYF; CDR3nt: TGCGCCAGCCTAAGGACAGACAGCTCCTACGAGCAGTACTTC
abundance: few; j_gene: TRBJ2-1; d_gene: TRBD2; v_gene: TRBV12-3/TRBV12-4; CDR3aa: CASSFGGGYNEQFF; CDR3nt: TGTGCCAGCAGTTTCGGCGGGGGCTACAATGAGCAGTTCTTC
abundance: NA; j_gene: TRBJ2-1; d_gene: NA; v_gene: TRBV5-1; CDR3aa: CASSLMGFAIYNEQFF; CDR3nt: TGCGCCAGCAGCTTGATGGGATTCGCTATCTACAATGAGCAGTTCTTC
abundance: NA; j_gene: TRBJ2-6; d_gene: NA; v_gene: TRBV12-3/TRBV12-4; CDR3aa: CASSSPHVLTF; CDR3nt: TGTGCCAGCAGCTCTCCTCACGTCCTGACTTTC
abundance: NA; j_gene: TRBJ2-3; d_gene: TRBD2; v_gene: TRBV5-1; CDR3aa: CASSLELAGITDTQYF; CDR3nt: TGCGCCAGCAGCTTGGAACTAGCGGGGATCACAGATACGCAGTATTTT
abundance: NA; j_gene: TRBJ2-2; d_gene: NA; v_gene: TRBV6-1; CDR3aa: CASTGREAGELFF; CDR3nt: TGTGCCAGCACTGGCAGGGAAGCCGGGGAGCTGTTTTTT
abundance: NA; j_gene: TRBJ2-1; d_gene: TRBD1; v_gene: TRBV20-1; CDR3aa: CSARDTPGGHNEQFF; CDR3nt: TGCAGTGCTAGAGATACCCCAGGGGGTCACAATGAGCAGTTCTTC
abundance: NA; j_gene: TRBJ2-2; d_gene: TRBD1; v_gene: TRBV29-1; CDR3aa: CSAGGQGASGELFF; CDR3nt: TGCAGCGCCGGGGGACAGGGGGCTTCCGGGGAGCTGTTTTTT
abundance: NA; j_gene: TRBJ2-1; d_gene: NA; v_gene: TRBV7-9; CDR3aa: CASSSGSNTYNEQFF; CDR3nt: TGTGCCAGCAGCTCGGGATCGAACACCTACAATGAGCAGTTCTTC
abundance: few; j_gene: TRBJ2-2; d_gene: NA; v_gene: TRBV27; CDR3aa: CASSLRGATTGELFF; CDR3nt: TGTGCCAGCAGTTTAAGGGGGGCGACCACCGGGGAGCTGTTTTTT
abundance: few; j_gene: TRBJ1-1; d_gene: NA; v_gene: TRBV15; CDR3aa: CATSREMIDTEAFF; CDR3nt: TGTGCCACCAGCAGAGAAATGATTGACACTGAAGCTTTCTTT
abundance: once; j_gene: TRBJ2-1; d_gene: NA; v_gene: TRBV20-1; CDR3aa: CSTSRPRGGEQFF; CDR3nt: TGCAGTACTAGCCGCCCCAGGGGAGGTGAGCAGTTCTTC
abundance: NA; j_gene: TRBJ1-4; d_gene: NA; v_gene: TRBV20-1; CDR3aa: CSASGTRKEKLFF; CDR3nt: TGCAGTGCTAGCGGTACCCGGAAAGAAAAACTGTTTTTT
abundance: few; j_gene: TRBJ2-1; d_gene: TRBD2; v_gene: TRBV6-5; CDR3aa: CASSYSRTSSRNEQFF; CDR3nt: TGTGCCAGCAGTTACTCCAGGACTAGCTCTAGGAATGAGCAGTTCTTC
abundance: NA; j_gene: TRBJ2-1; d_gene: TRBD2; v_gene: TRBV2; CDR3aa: CASSESGGRPSYNEQFF; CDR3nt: TGTGCCAGCAGTGAGTCGGGGGGGCGGCCCTCCTACAATGAGCAGTTCTTC
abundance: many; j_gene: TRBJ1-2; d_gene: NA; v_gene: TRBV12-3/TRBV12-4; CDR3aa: CASSPWGGAQNYGYTF; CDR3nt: TGTGCCAGCAGCCCCTGGGGGGGGGCCCAAAACTATGGCTACACCTTC
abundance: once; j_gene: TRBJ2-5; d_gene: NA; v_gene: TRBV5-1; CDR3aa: CASSLASRGETQYF; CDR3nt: TGCGCCAGCAGCTTGGCGAGCAGAGGGGAGACCCAGTACTTC
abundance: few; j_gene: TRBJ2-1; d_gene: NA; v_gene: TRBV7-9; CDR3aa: CASSLDPRYNEQFF; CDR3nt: TGTGCCAGCAGCTTAGATCCAAGGTACAATGAGCAGTTCTTC
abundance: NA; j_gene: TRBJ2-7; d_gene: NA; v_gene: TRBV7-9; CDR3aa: CASSGRQSSYEQYF; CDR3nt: TGTGCCAGCAGCGGACGACAGAGCTCCTACGAGCAGTACTTC
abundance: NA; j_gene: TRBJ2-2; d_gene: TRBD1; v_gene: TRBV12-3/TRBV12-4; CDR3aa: CASSTGQVATGELFF; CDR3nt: TGTGCCAGCAGTACGGGACAGGTCGCGACCGGGGAGCTGTTTTTT
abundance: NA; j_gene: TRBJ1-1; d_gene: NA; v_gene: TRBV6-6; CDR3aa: CASSHREFTEAFF; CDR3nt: TGTGCCAGCAGCCACCGGGAGTTTACTGAAGCTTTCTTT
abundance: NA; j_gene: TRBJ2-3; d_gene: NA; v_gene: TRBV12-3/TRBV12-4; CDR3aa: CASSWGGPVGYTQYF; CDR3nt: TGTGCCAGCAGTTGGGGGGGGCCGGTGGGGTATACGCAGTATTTT
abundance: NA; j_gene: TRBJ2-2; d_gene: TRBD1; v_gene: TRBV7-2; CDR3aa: CASSLDRGPYTGELFF; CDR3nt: TGTGCCAGCAGCTTAGACAGGGGGCCGTACACCGGGGAGCTGTTTTTT
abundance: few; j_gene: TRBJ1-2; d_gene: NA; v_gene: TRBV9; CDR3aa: CASSYTGNYGYTF; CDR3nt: TGTGCCAGCAGCTATACAGGGAACTATGGCTACACCTTC
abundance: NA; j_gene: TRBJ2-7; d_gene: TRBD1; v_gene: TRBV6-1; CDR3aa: CASSQYRGTYEQYF; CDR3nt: TGTGCCAGCAGTCAGTACAGGGGGACCTACGAGCAGTACTTC
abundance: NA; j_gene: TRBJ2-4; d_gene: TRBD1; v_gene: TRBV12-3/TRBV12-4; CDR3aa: CASSLGDRGINIQYF; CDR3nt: TGTGCCAGCAGTTTAGGGGACAGGGGGATAAACATTCAGTACTTC
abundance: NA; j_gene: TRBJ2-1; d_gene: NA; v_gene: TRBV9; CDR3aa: CASSVTYNEQFF; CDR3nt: TGTGCCAGCAGCGTCACTTACAATGAGCAGTTCTTC
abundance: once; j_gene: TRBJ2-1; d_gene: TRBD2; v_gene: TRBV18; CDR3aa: CASSPPFLAGDYNEQFF; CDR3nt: TGTGCCAGCTCACCACCGTTTCTAGCGGGGGATTACAATGAGCAGTTCTTC
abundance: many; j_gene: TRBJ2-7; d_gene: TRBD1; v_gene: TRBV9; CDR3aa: CASSAGGVYEQYF; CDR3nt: TGTGCCAGCAGCGCAGGGGGAGTCTACGAGCAGTACTTC
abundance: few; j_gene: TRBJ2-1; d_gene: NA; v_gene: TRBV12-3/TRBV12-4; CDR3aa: CASSLGAIVSYNEQFF; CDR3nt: TGTGCCAGCAGTTTAGGGGCTATTGTCTCCTACAATGAGCAGTTCTTC
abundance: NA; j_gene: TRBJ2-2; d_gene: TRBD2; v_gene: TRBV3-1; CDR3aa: CASSLLAGALTGELFF; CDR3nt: TGTGCCAGCAGCCTACTAGCGGGGGCACTCACCGGGGAGCTGTTTTTT
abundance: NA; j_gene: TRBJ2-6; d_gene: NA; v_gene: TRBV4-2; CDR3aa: CASSQSQTVSGANVLTF; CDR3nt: TGTGCCAGCAGCCAATCCCAGACGGTATCTGGGGCCAACGTCCTGACTTTC
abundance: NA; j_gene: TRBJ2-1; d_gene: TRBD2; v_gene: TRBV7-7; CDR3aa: CASSLDSGRAKFF; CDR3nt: TGTGCCAGCAGCTTAGATAGCGGGAGGGCCAAGTTCTTC
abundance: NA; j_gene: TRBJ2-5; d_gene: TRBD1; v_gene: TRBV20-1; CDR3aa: CSARPGQGPQETQYF; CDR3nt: TGCAGTGCAAGACCTGGACAGGGGCCCCAAGAGACCCAGTACTTC
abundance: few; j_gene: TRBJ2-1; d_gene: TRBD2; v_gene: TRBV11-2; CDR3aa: CASSPHPSGRGYNEQFF; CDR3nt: TGTGCCAGCAGCCCACATCCGAGCGGGAGAGGTTACAATGAGCAGTTCTTC
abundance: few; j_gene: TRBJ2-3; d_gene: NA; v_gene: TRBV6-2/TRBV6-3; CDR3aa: CASSYSTSRGRDTQYF; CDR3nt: TGTGCCAGCAGTTACTCGACCAGCCGGGGGAGAGATACGCAGTATTTT
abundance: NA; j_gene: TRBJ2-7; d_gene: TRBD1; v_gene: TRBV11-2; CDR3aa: CASSPWTGLDYYEQYF; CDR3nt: TGTGCCAGCAGCCCCTGGACAGGGCTCGACTACTACGAGCAGTACTTC
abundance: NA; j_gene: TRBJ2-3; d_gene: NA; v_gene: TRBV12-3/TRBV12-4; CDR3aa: CASSSMREEPTTTSTDTQYF; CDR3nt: TGTGCCAGCAGTTCGATGCGAGAAGAACCAACAACCACTAGCACAGATACGCAGTATTTT
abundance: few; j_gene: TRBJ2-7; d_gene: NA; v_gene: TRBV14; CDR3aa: CASSQAATGKSYEQYF; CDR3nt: TGTGCCAGCAGCCAAGCCGCGACAGGTAAAAGCTACGAGCAGTACTTC
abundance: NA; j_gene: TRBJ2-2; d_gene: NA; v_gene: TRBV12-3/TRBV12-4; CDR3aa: CASRGPGNTGELFF; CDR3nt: TGTGCCAGCAGGGGTCCGGGAAACACCGGGGAGCTGTTTTTT
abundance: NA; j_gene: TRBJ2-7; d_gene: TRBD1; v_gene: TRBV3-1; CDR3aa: CASSQGGTGRDEQYF; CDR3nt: TGTGCCAGCAGCCAAGGAGGGACAGGCCGAGACGAGCAGTACTTC
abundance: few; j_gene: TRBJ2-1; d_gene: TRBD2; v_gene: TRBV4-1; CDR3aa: CASSQLGTSGTYNEQFF; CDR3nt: TGCGCCAGCAGCCAACTGGGGACTAGCGGGACCTACAATGAGCAGTTCTTC
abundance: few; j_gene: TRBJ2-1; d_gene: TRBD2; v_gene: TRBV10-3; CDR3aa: CAISEPSGSDSYNEQFF; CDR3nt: TGTGCCATCAGTGAGCCTAGCGGGAGCGATAGTTACAATGAGCAGTTCTTC
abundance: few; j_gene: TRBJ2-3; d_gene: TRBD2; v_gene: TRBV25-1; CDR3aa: CASSGRLAGVVDTQYF; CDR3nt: TGTGCCAGCAGTGGGCGACTAGCGGGGGTGGTGGATACGCAGTATTTT
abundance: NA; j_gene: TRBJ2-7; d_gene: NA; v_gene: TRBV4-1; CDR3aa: CASSQVGGGGRSSYEQYF; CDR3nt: TGCGCCAGCAGCCAAGTAGGAGGAGGGGGTAGAAGCTCCTACGAGCAGTACTTC
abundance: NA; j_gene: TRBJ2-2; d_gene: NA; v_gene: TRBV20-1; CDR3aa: CSARDVLGTLFRPGELFF; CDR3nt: TGCAGTGCTAGAGATGTCCTCGGGACACTCTTCAGACCCGGGGAGCTGTTTTTT
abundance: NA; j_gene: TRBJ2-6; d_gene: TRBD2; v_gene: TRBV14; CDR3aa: CASSHGLAGSYSGANVLTF; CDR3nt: TGTGCCAGCAGCCATGGACTAGCGGGGTCCTACTCTGGGGCCAACGTCCTGACTTTC
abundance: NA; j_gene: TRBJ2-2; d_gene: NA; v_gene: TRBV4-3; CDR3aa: CASSQDLGRINTGELFF; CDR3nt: TGCGCCAGCAGCCAAGACCTGGGGCGAATAAACACCGGGGAGCTGTTTTTT
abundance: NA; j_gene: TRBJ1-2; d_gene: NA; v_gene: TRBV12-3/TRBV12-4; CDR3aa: CASSLWGLNYGYTF; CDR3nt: TGTGCCAGCAGTTTATGGGGACTGAACTATGGCTACACCTTC
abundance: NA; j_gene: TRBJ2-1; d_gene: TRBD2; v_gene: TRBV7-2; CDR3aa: CASSLRSSGSRDEQFF; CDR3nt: TGTGCCAGCAGCTTAAGGTCTAGCGGGAGTCGGGATGAGCAGTTCTTC
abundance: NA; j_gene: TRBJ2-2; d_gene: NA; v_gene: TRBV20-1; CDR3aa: CSAVGLTTGELFF; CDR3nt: TGCAGTGCCGTGGGCTTGACCACCGGGGAGCTGTTTTTT
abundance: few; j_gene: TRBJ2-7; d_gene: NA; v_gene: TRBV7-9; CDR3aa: CASSLGKSYEQYF; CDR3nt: TGTGCCAGCAGCTTAGGGAAGTCCTACGAGCAGTACTTC
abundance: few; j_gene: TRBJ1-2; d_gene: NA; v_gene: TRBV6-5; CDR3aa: CASSYSSGDGYTF; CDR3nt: TGTGCCAGCAGTTACTCGAGTGGGGATGGCTACACCTTC
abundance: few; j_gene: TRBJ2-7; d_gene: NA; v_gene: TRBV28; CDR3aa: CASRPPDFYEQYF; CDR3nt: TGTGCCAGTCGTCCGCCGGATTTCTACGAGCAGTACTTC
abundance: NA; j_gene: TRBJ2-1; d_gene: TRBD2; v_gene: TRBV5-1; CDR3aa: CASSLLAGASYNEQFF; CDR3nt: TGCGCCAGCAGCTTGTTGGCGGGAGCGTCCTACAATGAGCAGTTCTTC